Presented here are 18 T cell receptor beta chains from one specimen sequenced in a study of shared clonotypes between healthy human individuals. The method was immunoSEQ multiplex PCR; TCRdb's version includes in-frame clones alone and lacks a portion of them. The sample has about 2,100,000 clones; about 92% are singletons. Naive CD8 cells comprised CD45RO-negative, CCR7-positively selected cells, excluding terminally differentiated effector memory CD45RA+ cells. Sequencing was carried out using naive CD8+ T cells from PBMCs. Receptors originate from a man aged 18 to 29 in good health. Some clones in this sample may be carry-over from other donors' samples.

The chain recombines TRBV9 with TRBJ2-1; 10 bases fit TRBD2. The CDR3 has 16 residues. Trimming removed 4 bases from V and 1 base from J; junction bases left unmatched: 5. Looked up from germline, CDR1 is SGDLS and CDR2 is YYNGEE. CDR3 amino acids: CASSTLAGGSYNEQFF. Here the CDR3 DNA reads TGTGCCAGCAGCACGTTAGCGGGAGGTTCCTACAATGAGCAGTTCTTC.

The V gene is TRBV28, the J gene TRBJ1-2; 8 nucleotides match TRBD1. This CDR3 has 13 residues. Germline CDR1 MDHEN, CDR2 SYDVKM. V was clipped by 7 bases and J by 6 bases; unmatched bases: 7. The CDR3 region is CASTTTGENGYTF. The CDR3 DNA reads as TGTGCCAGCACCACGACAGGGGAGAATGGCTACACCTTC.

The chain couples TRBV9 to TRBJ1-3; D is possibly TRBD1 (6 bases). V was clipped by 7 bases and J by 0 bases, with 11 bases between them. The CDR3 is 14 residues long. Per germline, CDR1 SGDLS and CDR2 YYNGEE. The DNA of the CDR3 is TGTGCCAGCGGTGTACAGGGCTCTGGAAACACCATATATTTT. Amino acid sequence: CASGVQGSGNTIYF.

This clone came up once. J is TRBJ1-2 and V is TRBV6-5; 8 nucleotides align to TRBD1. V dropped 1 base and J dropped 6; count of bases not matched to a gene: 7. Germline CDR1 is MNHEY and CDR2 is SVGAGI. This CDR3 is 15 amino acids long. The chain's CDR3 is CASSYYRGSVNGYTF. The CDR3 DNA follows: TGTGCCAGCAGTTACTACAGGGGGTCGGTTAATGGCTACACCTTC.

The V call is TRBV27, the J call TRBJ2-5; D is possibly TRBD2 (5 bases). V shed 6 bases and J shed 5 bases, with 16 bases lying between them. This CDR3 region has 14 residues. The V gene's germline CDR1 is MNHEY and CDR2 SMNVEV (reference sequence). The CDR3 sequence: CASSEIQRRETQYF. CDR3 nucleotides: TGTGCCAGCAGCGAGATACAAAGGAGGGAGACCCAGTACTTC.

The gene calls are TRBV20-1 and TRBJ2-5; TRBD2 matches 7 bases. The CDR3 has 11 residues. V lost 5 bases and J lost 7; bases outside the gene matches: 4. Germline CDR1 is DFQATT and CDR2 is SNEGSKA (reference sequence). This chain's CDR3 is CSAPWGGTQYF. The DNA for the CDR3 is TGCAGTGCTCCTTGGGGGGGGACCCAGTACTTC.

V gene TRBV5-1 combines with J gene TRBJ2-3; unclear D gene. This CDR3 has 13 amino acids. Between the trimmed V and J ends, which lost 3 bases and 3 bases, there was a span of 8 bases. Germline CDR1 reads SGHRS; CDR2 reads YFSETQ. The DNA for the CDR3 is TGCGCCAGCAGCTGGACCCTTACAGATACGCAGTATTTT. It codes for CASSWTLTDTQYF. Full variable domain (rest looked up from reference TRBV5-1 and TRBJ2-3): KAGVTQTPRYLIKTRGQQVTLSCSPISGHRSVSWYQQTPGQGLQFLFEYFSETQRNKGNFPGRFSGRQFSNSRSEMNVSTLELGDSALYLCASSWTLTDTQYFGPGTRLTVL.

V gene TRBV7-6 combines with J gene TRBJ2-1; 11 nucleotides agree with TRBD2. Germline values: CDR1 SGHVS, CDR2 FNYEAQ. J was trimmed by 0 bases and V by 5 bases; bases with no gene match: 9. This CDR3 has 18 amino acids. The CDR3 DNA reads TGTGCCAGCAGCCCCAGACTAGCGGGAAGAACCTCCTACAATGAGCAGTTCTTC. This encodes CASSPRLAGRTSYNEQFF.

The gene calls are TRBV28 and TRBJ2-3, with 9 bases that match TRBD1. With 5 bases clipped from V and 5 bases from J, the junction kept 5 bases outside the gene matches. CDR3 length equals 14 residues. Germline CDR1 MDHEN, CDR2 SYDVKM. The CDR3 bases are TGTGCCAGCAGTCCCGGACAGGGGAAAGATACGCAGTATTTT. Its protein product is CASSPGQGKDTQYF.

Worth noting for this clone: Other DNA sequences within the sample encode an identical CDR3. CDR3 sequence reads: CASSLGSETQYF. CDR3 nucleotides: TGTGCCAGCAGCTTGGGTAGCGAGACCCAGTACTTC. The chain carries TRBV5-6 and TRBJ2-5; D is undetermined. Germline values: CDR1 SGHDT, CDR2 YYEEEE. The CDR3 covers 12 residues. Trimming took off 0 bases at V and 5 bases at J, with 5 bases between the two ends.

The CDR3 reads CASSPETGGSYEQYF. CDR3 DNA sequence: TGTGCCAGCAGTCCGGAAACAGGGGGGTCCTACGAGCAGTACTTC. The chain combines TRBV28 with TRBJ2-7; the match to TRBD1 covers 8 bases. The germline V gene encodes CDR1 MDHEN and CDR2 SYDVKM. The CDR3 has 15 amino acids. The ends lost 5 bases at V and 1 base at J; junction bases unmatched: 7.

The rearrangement uses TRBV4-1 and TRBJ2-6, with D tentatively TRBD1 or TRBD2 (5 bases each). Germline CDR1 is MGHRA and CDR2 is YSYEKL. The V end lost 0 bases, the J end lost 0 bases, and 12 bases lay between the germline ends. CDR3 length: 18 residues. In nucleotides, the CDR3 is TGCGCCAGCAGCCAAGAACGAGGGGCAAGCTCTGGGGCCAACGTCCTGACTTTC. Encoded protein: CASSQERGASSGANVLTF.

This chain joins TRBV18 and TRBJ2-7; 10 bases are a match to TRBD2. Germline V gene sequence: CDR1 KGHSH, CDR2 LQKENI. J lost 3 bases, V lost 1 base, and 9 bases had no gene match. The CDR3 sequence is 17 residues long. In nucleotides, the CDR3 is TGTGCCAGCTCACCACGAGCGGGAGGGCTAAAAAACTACGAGCAGTACTTC. Translation gives CASSPRAGGLKNYEQYF.

This clone occurred once. The chain links TRBV11-2 to TRBJ2-7; a possible D gene is TRBD2 (5 bases). CDR1 is SGHAT, CDR2 FQNNGV, per germline. V was trimmed by 0 bases and J by 5 bases, leaving 17 bases between them. The CDR3 is 16 residues long. The CDR3 spells CASSLDRRAGWNEQYF. CDR3 sequence (DNA): TGTGCCAGCAGCTTAGATCGTAGGGCGGGTTGGAACGAGCAGTACTTC.

The chain links TRBV5-1 to TRBJ2-3; 7 bases map to TRBD1. Germline CDR1 is SGHRS and CDR2 is YFSETQ. The CDR3 consists of 16 residues. The trim removed 3 bases at V and 4 bases at J, leaving 11 bases unmatched. The CDR3 is CASSSRDSLTPDTQYF. Here the CDR3 DNA reads TGCGCCAGCAGCTCCCGGGACAGCCTTACGCCAGATACGCAGTATTTT.

The chain joins TRBV9 to TRBJ2-7; D not certain. CDR3 length: 14 residues. With 4 bases removed from V and 3 bases from J, the gap between germline ends came to 14 bases. Germline CDR1 and CDR2: SGDLS and YYNGEE. The CDR3 is CASSYGTGDYEQYF. CDR3 coding DNA: TGTGCCAGCAGCTATGGAACGGGTGACTACGAGCAGTACTTC.

The chain is built from TRBV19 and TRBJ2-7, with D perhaps TRBD2 (5 bases). CDR3 length: 15 residues. Per germline, CDR1 LNHDA and CDR2 SQIVND (reference sequence). V was shortened by 5 bases and J by 2 bases, with 16 bases between the two germline ends. The CDR3 DNA reads TGTGCCAGTAGTGTCCGGGGTAGTTGGGCCTACGAGCAGTACTTC. This translates into CASSVRGSWAYEQYF. Using reference TRBV19 and TRBJ2-7 for the parts outside the CDR3, the full variable domain is DGGITQSPKYLFRKEGQNVTLSCEQNLNHDAMYWYRQDPGQGLRLIYYSQIVNDFQKGDIAEGYSVSREKKESFPLTVTSAQKNPTAFYLCASSVRGSWAYEQYFGPGTRLTVT.

As regards this clone: Other DNA sequences in the same sample also yield this CDR3. V usage is TRBV27 and J usage is TRBJ2-1; 11 nucleotides agree with TRBD2. The junction had 4 bases not matched to a gene; V was cut back by 4 bases and J by 5 bases. This CDR3 comprises 15 residues. Per germline, CDR1 MNHEY and CDR2 SMNVEV (reference sequence). CDR3 coding DNA: TGTGCCAGCAGTTCCGGGACTAGCGGAAACAATGAGCAGTTCTTC. The encoded protein is CASSSGTSGNNEQFF.